The 21 T cell receptor beta chains below come from one sample, sequenced in a study of T cell repertoires in cytomegalovirus infection. TCRdb called the reads again in MiXCR, with one record for every CDR3 protein. The sample consists of 480,000 or so distinct CDR3 sequences, 11% of them appearing once. Sequencing used PBMCs. These receptors were obtained from a human donor in good health (CMV status not recorded). Some clones in this sample may be carry-over from other donors' samples.

V gene TRBV4-2 combines with J gene TRBJ2-7; 8 bases map to TRBD2. Germline CDR1 is LGHNA and CDR2 is YNFKEQ. The CDR3 extends over 16 amino acids. The J segment lost 4 bases and the V segment lost 5 bases, leaving 13 bases of the junction unmatched. CDR3 coding DNA: TGTGCCAGCAGCGAGAAACCGGGACTAGGGGTTTACGAGCAGTACTTC. Residues: CASSEKPGLGVYEQYF.

The table lists this clonotype with many counts. The chain recombines TRBV19 with TRBJ2-2; 12 bases fit TRBD2. V dropped 3 bases and J dropped 6; count of bases not matched to a gene: 8. The CDR3 sequence is 17 residues long. Per germline, CDR1 LNHDA and CDR2 SQIVND (reference sequence). CDR3: CASSITSGRLSPGELFF. Written as DNA, the CDR3 is TGTGCCAGTAGTATTACTAGCGGGAGGCTTAGCCCCGGGGAGCTGTTTTTT. Full variable domain (remainder filled in from reference TRBV19 and TRBJ2-2): DGGITQSPKYLFRKEGQNVTLSCEQNLNHDAMYWYRQDPGQGLRLIYYSQIVNDFQKGDIAEGYSVSREKKESFPLTVTSAQKNPTAFYLCASSITSGRLSPGELFFGEGSRLTVL.

This clonotype was detected ten times or more. V and J are TRBV6-6 and TRBJ1-1, with D hard to call. In germline, CDR1 is MNHNY, CDR2 SVGAGI (reference sequence). V shed 6 bases and J shed 1 base, with 6 bases lying between them. The length of the CDR3 is 12 residues. CDR3 loop: CASRRTNTEAFF. The CDR3, as DNA: TGTGCCAGCAGAAGGACGAACACTGAAGCTTTCTTT.

This clonotype appeared many times. This chain joins TRBV3-1 and TRBJ2-3; 9 bases match TRBD1. CDR3 size: 16 residues. Trimming took 4 bases from V and 3 from J; bases not matched to a gene: 8. Per the germline V gene, CDR1 is LGHDT and CDR2 is YNNKEL (reference sequence). CDR3 sequence: CASSPTGQGRTDTQYF. The CDR3 DNA reads TGTGCCAGCAGCCCGACTGGACAGGGGAGGACAGATACGCAGTATTTT.

The chain joins TRBV28 to TRBJ1-3; a weak D match, TRBD1 (5 bases). Germline CDR1 and CDR2: MDHEN and SYDVKM. Trimming removed 2 bases from V and 2 bases from J, with 13 bases in between. The CDR3 extends over 16 amino acids. The CDR3 loop is CASSLDSFVTGNTIYF. DNA of the CDR3: TGTGCCAGCAGTTTAGACAGCTTCGTAACTGGAAACACCATATATTTT.

Many counts were recorded for this clonotype. This chain links TRBV2 with TRBJ2-2; D might be TRBD2 (5 bases). The germline CDR1 and CDR2 sequences are SNHLY and FYNNEI. Trimming took 6 bases from V and 3 from J, leaving 8 bases between them. CDR3 length: 13 amino acids. Here the CDR3 DNA reads TGTGCCAGCAGGAGGGTGTACACCGGGGAGCTGTTTTTT. Protein sequence: CASRRVYTGELFF.

This clonotype has a count of ten or more. CDR3 residues: CASSFAGTGVETQYF. CDR3 DNA: TGTGCCAGCAGCTTTGCCGGGACTGGGGTCGAGACCCAGTACTTC. The chain recombines TRBV11-2 with TRBJ2-5, with D maybe TRBD2 (6 bases). The V gene lost 3 bases and the J gene lost 5 bases, with 16 bases spanning the gap. Germline values: CDR1 SGHAT, CDR2 FQNNGV. This CDR3 is built from 15 residues.

This clonotype was seen repeatedly, ten times or more. The rearrangement joins TRBV7-9 to TRBJ1-1, with 7 bases aligning to TRBD1. This CDR3 has 14 residues. In germline, CDR1 is SEHNR, CDR2 FQNEAQ (reference sequence). Trimming at V came to 7 bases and at J to 0 bases, leaving 5 bases not matched to a gene. Here the CDR3 reads CASTAGQMNTEAFF. The CDR3, as DNA: TGTGCCAGCACTGCGGGACAGATGAACACTGAAGCTTTCTTT.

This clonotype was detected many times. This chain uses TRBV27 with TRBJ2-1, with D hard to call. CDR3 length: 17 residues. In germline, CDR1 is MNHEY, CDR2 SMNVEV (reference sequence). V lost 5 bases and J lost 4, with 21 bases in between. CDR3 sequence (DNA): TGTGCCAGCAGTCTCCTTCTCCTGGACCCAGGTTACAATGAGCAGTTCTTC. It is translated as CASSLLLLDPGYNEQFF.

The chain recombines TRBV20-1 with TRBJ2-3; 8 bases are shared with TRBD2. J was trimmed by 0 bases and V by 7 bases; bases with no gene match: 3. The CDR3 extends over 13 amino acids. CDR1 and CDR2 (germline): DFQATT, SNEGSKA (reference sequence). Here the CDR3 DNA reads TGCAGTGTCAAGCGGGGGAGCACAGATACGCAGTATTTT. Its translation is CSVKRGSTDTQYF.

This clonotype was counted many times. The chain recombines TRBV5-1 with TRBJ2-1, with 7 bases matching TRBD1. CDR3 size: 16 residues. Germline CDR1 SGHRS, CDR2 YFSETQ. V gave up 0 bases and J gave up 0 bases; unmatched junction bases: 3. In DNA form, the CDR3 reads TGCGCCAGCAGCTTGGCGGGACAGCCCTCCTACAATGAGCAGTTCTTC. This gives the protein CASSLAGQPSYNEQFF. Looking up the rest from reference TRBV5-1 and TRBJ2-1 gives the full variable domain: KAGVTQTPRYLIKTRGQQVTLSCSPISGHRSVSWYQQTPGQGLQFLFEYFSETQRNKGNFPGRFSGRQFSNSRSEMNVSTLELGDSALYLCASSLAGQPSYNEQFFGPGTRLTVL.

This clonotype was recorded a few times. The chain uses TRBV2 and TRBJ2-5, with 10 bases identical to TRBD1. Germline V CDR1 and CDR2: SNHLY, FYNNEI. The CDR3 loop spans 15 amino acids. V was pared by 7 bases and J by 0 bases, with 5 bases of the junction left unmatched. CDR3 amino acids: CASTRTGGYQETQYF. The CDR3 DNA sequence: TGTGCCAGCACCCGGACAGGGGGATACCAAGAGACCCAGTACTTC.

The J gene is TRBJ2-3, the V gene TRBV27; 7 positions agree with TRBD1. There are 14 residues in the CDR3. V lost 6 bases to trimming and J lost 2 bases; unmatched junction nucleotides: 5. The germline gives CDR1 MNHEY, CDR2 SMNVEV (reference sequence). CDR3 bases: TGTGCCAGCAGATGGACAGGAGTCACAGATACGCAGTATTTT. Its translation: CASRWTGVTDTQYF.

This clonotype was recorded at least ten times. This chain uses TRBV20-1 with TRBJ1-2; 8 nucleotides match TRBD1. This CDR3 comprises 14 residues. Germline V gene data show CDR1 as DFQATT and CDR2 as SNEGSKA (reference sequence). After removal of 6 bases from V and 4 bases from J, the junction contained 10 bases not matched to a gene. In nucleotides, the CDR3 is TGCAGTGCCGGACGCCGGCAGGGGGCCTATGGCTACACCTTC. This translates into CSAGRRQGAYGYTF.

This clonotype was observed at least ten times. This sequence joins TRBV7-8 and TRBJ2-1; 9 bases line up with TRBD2. Germline CDR1 SGHVS, CDR2 FQNEAQ. The length of the CDR3 is 17 residues. V shed 4 bases and J 2 bases; nucleotides not matched to a gene: 9. The CDR3 sequence is CASSYASGTSPYNEQFF. CDR3 bases: TGTGCCAGCAGCTACGCCTCCGGGACTAGCCCCTACAATGAGCAGTTCTTC.

In its sample, this clonotype was seen many times. J is TRBJ1-5 and V is TRBV7-9; D remains ambiguous. The germline V and J ends were trimmed by 4 bases and 6 bases, with 13 bases remaining between them. Germline lookup yields CDR1 SEHNR and CDR2 FQNEAQ (reference sequence). The CDR3 runs 14 residues. CDR3 amino acids: CASSSQEFGQPQHF. CDR3 nucleotide sequence: TGTGCCAGCAGCTCCCAGGAGTTTGGTCAGCCCCAGCATTTT.

This clonotype was detected only a few times. V gene TRBV3-1 combines with J gene TRBJ2-1; maybe TRBD2 (6 bases). V was trimmed by 1 base and J by 8 bases, leaving 18 bases between them. The length of the CDR3 is 16 residues. The germline V gene encodes CDR1 LGHDT and CDR2 YNNKEL (reference sequence). CDR3 DNA sequence: TGTGCCAGCAGCCAAGTAAGACTAGTCGCGGGCGATGAGCAGTTCTTC. Translating it yields CASSQVRLVAGDEQFF.

This clonotype came up many times. The chain links TRBV7-6 to TRBJ2-1; 9 positions match TRBD1. CDR1 is SGHVS and CDR2 is FNYEAQ in the germline V gene. Trimming cost V 1 base and J 4 bases; bases outside gene matches: 2. The CDR3 length is 15 residues. CDR3 nucleotides: TGTGCCAGCAGCTTAGTGGACAGGGGTTACAATGAGCAGTTCTTC. It encodes CASSLVDRGYNEQFF.

The table lists this clonotype with many counts. This chain joins TRBV4-1 and TRBJ1-1, with D tentatively TRBD1 (6 bases). Trimming left V 3 bases short and J 1 base short, with 12 bases between. Germline values: CDR1 MGHRA, CDR2 YSYEKL. The CDR3 sequence is 15 residues long. The CDR3 DNA reads TGCGCCAGCAGCCAGAACAGGGCCCAGAACACTGAAGCTTTCTTT. It yields the protein CASSQNRAQNTEAFF.

Ten or more counts support this clonotype. V and J are TRBV12-3 or TRBV12-4 and TRBJ1-1; 7 nucleotides agree with TRBD1. V lost 5 bases to trimming and J lost 4 bases; unmatched junction nucleotides: 10. CDR3 length equals 15 residues. CDR3 amino acids: CASSPPDRAGTEAFF. The DNA for the CDR3 is TGTGCCAGCAGTCCCCCCGACAGGGCGGGCACTGAAGCTTTCTTT.

This clonotype was seen many times. The V gene is TRBV20-1, the J gene TRBJ1-2, with 9 bases matching TRBD1. CDR1 is DFQATT and CDR2 is SNEGSKA in the germline V gene (reference sequence). This CDR3 has 14 residues. V shed 4 bases and J 4 bases; nucleotides not matched to a gene: 7. The chain's CDR3 is CSATAGQGRYGYTF. The CDR3 nucleotides are TGCAGTGCTACCGCAGGACAGGGGCGCTATGGCTACACCTTC.